This T cell receptor beta chain emerged from a study of cytomegalovirus exposure and HLA in healthy donors. Study-wide background: Earlier work reported some 110 million unique TCR beta sequences from about 179 million T cells. Within an early data release were about 85 million unique TCRs drawn from HLA-typed donors. The study's findings and limits: With DRB1 most and HLA-C fewest, TCR association rates differed between HLA loci in a later analysis. A missense variant in DCLRE1C was later tied to TCR beta V- and J-gene trimming.

This clone was counted only a few times. Antigen specificity is unknown. Per the germline V gene, CDR1 is SGHTA and CDR2 is FQGNSA. The junction had 1 base not matched to a gene; V was cut back by 3 bases and J by 1 base. The CDR3 extends over 17 amino acids. The PCR had 60 Vbeta and 13 Jbeta primers. Clones were sequenced by immunoSEQ multiplex PCR, and TCRdb holds only the in-frame ones, with some missing. The data contain approximately 110,000 clones, about 76% of them singletons. The sequenced material came from PBMCs. This clonotype originated in a woman under 40 in good health and CMV-seronegative. The rearrangement links TRBV7-2 to TRBJ2-3, with 16 nucleotides matching TRBD2. Written as DNA, the CDR3 is TGTGCCAGCAGCTTGGGGACTAGCGGGAGGGGCACAGATACGCAGTATTTT. Its translation is CASSLGTSGRGTDTQYF.